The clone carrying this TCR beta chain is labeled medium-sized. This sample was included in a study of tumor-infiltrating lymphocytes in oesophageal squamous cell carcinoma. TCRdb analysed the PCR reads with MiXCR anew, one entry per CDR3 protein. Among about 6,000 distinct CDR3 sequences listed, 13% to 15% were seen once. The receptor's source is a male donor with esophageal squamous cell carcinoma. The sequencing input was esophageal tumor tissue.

CDR3 sequence reads: CASSGRARSYEQYF. In DNA form, the CDR3 reads TGTGCCAGCTCCGGGAGGGCGCGCTCCTACGAGCAGTACTTC. The chain has TRBV6-1 and TRBJ2-7; 8 bases are shared with TRBD2. V was clipped by 8 bases and J by 0 bases; unmatched bases: 6. The CDR3 has 14 residues. CDR1 and CDR2 from the germline V gene are MNHNS and SASEGT.